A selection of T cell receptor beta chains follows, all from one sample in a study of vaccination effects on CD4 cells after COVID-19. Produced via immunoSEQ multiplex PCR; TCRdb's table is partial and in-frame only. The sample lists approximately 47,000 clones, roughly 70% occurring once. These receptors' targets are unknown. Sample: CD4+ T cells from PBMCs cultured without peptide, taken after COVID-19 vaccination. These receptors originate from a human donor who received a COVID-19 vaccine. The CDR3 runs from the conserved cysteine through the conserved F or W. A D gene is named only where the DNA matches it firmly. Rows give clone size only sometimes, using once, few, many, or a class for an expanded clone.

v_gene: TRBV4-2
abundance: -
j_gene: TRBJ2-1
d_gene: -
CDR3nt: TGTGCCAGCAGCCAAGATAGGCTTGGTGAGCAGTTCTTC
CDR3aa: CASSQDRLGEQFF

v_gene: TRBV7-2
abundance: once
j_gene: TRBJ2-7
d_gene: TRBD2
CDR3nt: TGTGCCAGCAGCTTGGGGCCGGGAGGGGGATACGAGCAGTACTTC
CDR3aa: CASSLGPGGGYEQYF

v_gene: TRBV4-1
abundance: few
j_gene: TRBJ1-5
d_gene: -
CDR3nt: TGCGCCAGCAGCCCAAGCTTGGCCAATAGCAATCAGCCCCAGCATTTT
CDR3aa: CASSPSLANSNQPQHF

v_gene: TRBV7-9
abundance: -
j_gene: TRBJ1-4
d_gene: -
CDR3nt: TGTGCCAGCAGCTCCGCGGGACAAAACGAAAAACTGTTTTTT
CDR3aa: CASSSAGQNEKLFF

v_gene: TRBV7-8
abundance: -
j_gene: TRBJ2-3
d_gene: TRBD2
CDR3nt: TGTGCCAGCAGCTTAGCCGGGGAGGGGTTAGCGGGTCTTAGCACAGATACGCAGTATTTT
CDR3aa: CASSLAGEGLAGLSTDTQYF

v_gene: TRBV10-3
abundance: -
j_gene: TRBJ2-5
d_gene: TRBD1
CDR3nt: TGTGCCATCAGTGGGGGGCCTAGACAGGGTCGGGGAGAGACCCAGTACTTC
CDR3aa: CAISGGPRQGRGETQYF

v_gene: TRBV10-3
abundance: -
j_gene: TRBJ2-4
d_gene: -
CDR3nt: TGTGCCATCAGTGAACGCGGGCAAAACATTCAGTACTTC
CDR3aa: CAISERGQNIQYF

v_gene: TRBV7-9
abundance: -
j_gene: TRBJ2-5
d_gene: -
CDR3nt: TGTGCCAGCAGCTTAGAGACCGCCGGGGGCGCTCAGTACTTC
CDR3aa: CASSLETAGGAQYF

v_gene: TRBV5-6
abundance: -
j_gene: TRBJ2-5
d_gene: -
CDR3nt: TGTGCCAGCGGTCGGGGGGAGACCCAGTACTTC
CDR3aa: CASGRGETQYF

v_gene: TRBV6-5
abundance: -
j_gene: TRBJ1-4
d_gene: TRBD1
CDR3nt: TGTGCCAGCGAGCACGGGACAGATAATGAAAAACTGTTTTTT
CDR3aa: CASEHGTDNEKLFF

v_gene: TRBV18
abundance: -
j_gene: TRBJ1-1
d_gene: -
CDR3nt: TGTGCCAGCTCACAGGCGGAGAACACTGAAGCTTTCTTT
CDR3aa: CASSQAENTEAFF

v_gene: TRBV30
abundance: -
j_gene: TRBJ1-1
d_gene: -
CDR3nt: TGTGCCTGGAGTCGGCTCTCGCCTAACACTGAAGCTTTCTTT
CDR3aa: CAWSRLSPNTEAFF

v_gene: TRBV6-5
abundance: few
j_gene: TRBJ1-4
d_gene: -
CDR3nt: TGTGCCAGCAGTCCGCTAGCAACTAATGAAAAACTGTTTTTT
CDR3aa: CASSPLATNEKLFF

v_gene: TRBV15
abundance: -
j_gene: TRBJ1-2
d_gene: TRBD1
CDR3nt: TGTGCCACCAGCCTAAACAGGGGGGGGAACTATGGCTACACCTTC
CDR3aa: CATSLNRGGNYGYTF

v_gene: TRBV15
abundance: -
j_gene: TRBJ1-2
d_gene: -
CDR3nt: TGTGCCACCAGCAGAGACGGTGGTGGCTACACCTTC
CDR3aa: CATSRDGGGYTF

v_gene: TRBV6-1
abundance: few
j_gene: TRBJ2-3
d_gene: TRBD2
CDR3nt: TGTGCCAGCAGTGAACTAGCGGGGGGGCCAGATACGCAGTATTTT
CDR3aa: CASSELAGGPDTQYF

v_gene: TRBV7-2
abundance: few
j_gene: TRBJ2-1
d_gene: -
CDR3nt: TGTGCCAGCAGCTTACGTTATGAGCAGTTCTTC
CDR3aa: CASSLRYEQFF

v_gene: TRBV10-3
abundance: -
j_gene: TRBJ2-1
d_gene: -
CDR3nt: TGTGCCATCAGTACCCGCCCCGGTGAGCAGTTCTTC
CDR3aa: CAISTRPGEQFF

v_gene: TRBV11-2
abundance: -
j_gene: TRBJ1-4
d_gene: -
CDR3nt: TGTGCCAGCAGCGTCGGCGGTGTCGAGAAACTGTTTTTT
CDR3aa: CASSVGGVEKLFF

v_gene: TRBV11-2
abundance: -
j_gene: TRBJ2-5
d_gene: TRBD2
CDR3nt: TGTGCCAGCAGCTCCACCAGACTAGCCGAGACCCAGTACTTC
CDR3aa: CASSSTRLAETQYF

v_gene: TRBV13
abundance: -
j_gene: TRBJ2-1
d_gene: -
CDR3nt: TGTGCCAGCAGCTTAGGCGTCGGGAGCGGGCTATACAATGAGCAGTTCTTC
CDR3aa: CASSLGVGSGLYNEQFF

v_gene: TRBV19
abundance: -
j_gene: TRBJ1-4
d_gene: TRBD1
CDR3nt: TGTGCCAGTAGCCAGACAGGGTCTGTTGAAAAACTGTTTTTT
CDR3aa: CASSQTGSVEKLFF

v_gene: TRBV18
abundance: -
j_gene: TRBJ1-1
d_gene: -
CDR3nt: TGTGCCAGCAGGGTAGCCATGAACACTGAAGCTTTCTTT
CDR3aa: CASRVAMNTEAFF

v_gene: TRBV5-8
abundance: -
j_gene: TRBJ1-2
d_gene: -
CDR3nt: TGTGCCAGCAGCAGGGGGGGAAGGGGAAACTATGGCTACACCTTC
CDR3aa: CASSRGGRGNYGYTF

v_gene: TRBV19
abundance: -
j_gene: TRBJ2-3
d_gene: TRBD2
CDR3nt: TGTGCCAGTAGTCTTAGGGCCACAGCGGGGGCAGGGACAGATACGCAGTATTTT
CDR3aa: CASSLRATAGAGTDTQYF

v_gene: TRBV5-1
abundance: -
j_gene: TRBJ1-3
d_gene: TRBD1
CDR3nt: TGCGCCAGCAGCTTGGCCTCGGGGACAGGGGCTGGAAACACCATATATTTT
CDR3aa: CASSLASGTGAGNTIYF